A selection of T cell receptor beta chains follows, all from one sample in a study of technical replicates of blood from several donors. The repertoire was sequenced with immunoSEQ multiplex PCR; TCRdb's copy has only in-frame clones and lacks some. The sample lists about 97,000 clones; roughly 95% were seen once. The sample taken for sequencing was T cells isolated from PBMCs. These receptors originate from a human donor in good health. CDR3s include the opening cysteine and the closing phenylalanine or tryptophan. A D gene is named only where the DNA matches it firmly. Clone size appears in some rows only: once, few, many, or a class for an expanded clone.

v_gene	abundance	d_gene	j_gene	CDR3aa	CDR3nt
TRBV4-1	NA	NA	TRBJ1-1	CASSQDGGRAPAFF	TGCGCCAGCAGCCAAGATGGTGGCAGGGCTCCAGCTTTCTTT
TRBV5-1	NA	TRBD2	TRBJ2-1	CASSFGTSVYNEQFF	TGCGCCAGCAGCTTTGGGACTAGCGTATACAATGAGCAGTTCTTC
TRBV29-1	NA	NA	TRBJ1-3	CSVEGQTTGNTIYF	TGCAGCGTTGAAGGACAGACGACAGGAAACACCATATATTTT
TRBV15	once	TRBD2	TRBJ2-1	CATSVATGTSSYNEQFF	TGTGCCACCAGCGTCGCTACCGGGACTAGCTCCTACAATGAGCAGTTCTTC
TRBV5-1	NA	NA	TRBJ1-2	CASSLAQGSVGYTF	TGCGCCAGCAGCTTGGCCCAGGGCAGCGTGGGCTACACCTTC
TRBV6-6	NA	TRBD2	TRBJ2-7	CASSQTSTGTEQYF	TGTGCCAGCAGTCAGACTAGCACCGGGACCGAGCAGTACTTC
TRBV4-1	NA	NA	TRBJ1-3	CASSYTDLGGNTIYF	TGCGCCAGCAGTTACACAGACCTGGGTGGAAACACCATATATTTT
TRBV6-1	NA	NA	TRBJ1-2	CASSAPSDRRVYGYTF	TGTGCCAGCAGTGCACCCTCAGACAGGAGAGTTTATGGCTACACCTTC
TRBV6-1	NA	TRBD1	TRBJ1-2	CATTLGTEGYTF	TGTGCCACCACGCTTGGGACAGAAGGCTACACCTTC
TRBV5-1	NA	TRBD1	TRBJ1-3	CASRLGTVGNTIYF	TGCGCCAGCCGACTAGGGACAGTTGGAAACACCATATATTTT
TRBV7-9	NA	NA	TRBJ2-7	CASSLTGQSYEQYF	TGTGCCAGCAGCTTAACGGGACAATCCTACGAGCAGTACTTC
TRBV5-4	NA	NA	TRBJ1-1	CASTPGGSNTEAFF	TGTGCCAGCACCCCCGGCGGCAGTAACACTGAAGCTTTCTTT
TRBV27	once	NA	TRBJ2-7	CASSGGDTLSYEQYF	TGTGCCAGCAGTGGGGGGGACACCCTCTCCTACGAGCAGTACTTC
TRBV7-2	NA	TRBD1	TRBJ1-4	CASSATGGDEKLFF	TGTGCCAGCAGCGCTACAGGGGGAGATGAAAAACTGTTTTTT
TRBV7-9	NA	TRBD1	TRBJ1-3	CASSILSDRAGNTIYF	TGTGCCAGCAGCATCCTATCCGACAGGGCTGGAAACACCATATATTTT
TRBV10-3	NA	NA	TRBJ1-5	CAIRAGESQPQHF	TGTGCCATCAGGGCAGGGGAGAGTCAGCCCCAGCATTTT
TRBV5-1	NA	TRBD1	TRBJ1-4	CASSSRRQGTVQTNEKLFF	TGCGCCAGCAGCTCCCGTCGACAGGGAACGGTACAAACTAATGAAAAACTGTTTTTT
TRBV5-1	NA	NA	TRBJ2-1	CASSGGMNSYNEQFF	TGCGCCAGCAGCGGGGGGATGAACTCCTACAATGAGCAGTTCTTC
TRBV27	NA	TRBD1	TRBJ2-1	CASSLDRANEQFF	TGTGCCAGCAGTTTAGACAGGGCCAATGAGCAGTTCTTC
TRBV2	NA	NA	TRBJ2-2	CASSIGAATNTGELFF	TGTGCCAGCAGCATCGGAGCGGCTACGAACACCGGGGAGCTGTTTTTT
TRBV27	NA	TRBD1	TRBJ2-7	CASSSLVAGQGFYEQYF	TGTGCCAGCAGCTCCCTAGTGGCGGGACAGGGCTTCTACGAGCAGTACTTC
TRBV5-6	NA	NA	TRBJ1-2	CASTLPGDGGYTF	TGTGCCAGCACTCTACCGGGGGACGGTGGCTACACCTTC
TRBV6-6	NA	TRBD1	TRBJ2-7	CASTGVGDSPYEQYF	TGTGCCAGCACTGGGGTTGGGGACAGCCCCTACGAGCAGTACTTC
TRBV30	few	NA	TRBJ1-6	CAWNRELSSYNSPLHF	TGTGCCTGGAATCGCGAGCTGAGCTCCTATAATTCACCCCTCCACTTT